One and the same sample provided the 2 T cell receptor beta chains below, sequenced in a study of response to subunit inactivated influenza vaccine. One entry per CDR3 protein results from TCRdb running MiXCR on the RT-PCR reads. The table lists 450,000 to 550,000 distinct CDR3 sequences, about 25% of them singletons. Sequences were derived from CD4+ T cells sorted from PBMCs, sampled roughly 5 days after vaccination. The receptors here all came from a man between 50 and 59 years old who received an inactivated influenza vaccine.

There are a few counts of this clonotype. The rearrangement links TRBV5-1 to TRBJ2-5, with TRBD2 matching 15 bases. This CDR3 region has 17 residues. Germline assignment: CDR1 SGHRS and CDR2 YFSETQ. Trimming cost V 4 bases and J 0 bases; bases outside gene matches: 4. The CDR3 here is CASSTGLAGGYQETQYF. DNA for the CDR3: TGCGCCAGCAGCACGGGACTAGCGGGAGGATACCAAGAGACCCAGTACTTC.

This clonotype appeared a few times. The chain uses TRBV5-5 and TRBJ1-4, with unresolved D. The V end was cut by 4 bases, the J end by 3 bases, with 10 bases between. The CDR3 extends over 14 amino acids. The V gene's germline CDR1 is SGHKS and CDR2 YYEKEE (reference sequence). CDR3 nucleotide sequence: TGTGCCAGCAGCCCGAGGGTATCTAATGAAAAACTGTTTTTT. Its translation: CASSPRVSNEKLFF.